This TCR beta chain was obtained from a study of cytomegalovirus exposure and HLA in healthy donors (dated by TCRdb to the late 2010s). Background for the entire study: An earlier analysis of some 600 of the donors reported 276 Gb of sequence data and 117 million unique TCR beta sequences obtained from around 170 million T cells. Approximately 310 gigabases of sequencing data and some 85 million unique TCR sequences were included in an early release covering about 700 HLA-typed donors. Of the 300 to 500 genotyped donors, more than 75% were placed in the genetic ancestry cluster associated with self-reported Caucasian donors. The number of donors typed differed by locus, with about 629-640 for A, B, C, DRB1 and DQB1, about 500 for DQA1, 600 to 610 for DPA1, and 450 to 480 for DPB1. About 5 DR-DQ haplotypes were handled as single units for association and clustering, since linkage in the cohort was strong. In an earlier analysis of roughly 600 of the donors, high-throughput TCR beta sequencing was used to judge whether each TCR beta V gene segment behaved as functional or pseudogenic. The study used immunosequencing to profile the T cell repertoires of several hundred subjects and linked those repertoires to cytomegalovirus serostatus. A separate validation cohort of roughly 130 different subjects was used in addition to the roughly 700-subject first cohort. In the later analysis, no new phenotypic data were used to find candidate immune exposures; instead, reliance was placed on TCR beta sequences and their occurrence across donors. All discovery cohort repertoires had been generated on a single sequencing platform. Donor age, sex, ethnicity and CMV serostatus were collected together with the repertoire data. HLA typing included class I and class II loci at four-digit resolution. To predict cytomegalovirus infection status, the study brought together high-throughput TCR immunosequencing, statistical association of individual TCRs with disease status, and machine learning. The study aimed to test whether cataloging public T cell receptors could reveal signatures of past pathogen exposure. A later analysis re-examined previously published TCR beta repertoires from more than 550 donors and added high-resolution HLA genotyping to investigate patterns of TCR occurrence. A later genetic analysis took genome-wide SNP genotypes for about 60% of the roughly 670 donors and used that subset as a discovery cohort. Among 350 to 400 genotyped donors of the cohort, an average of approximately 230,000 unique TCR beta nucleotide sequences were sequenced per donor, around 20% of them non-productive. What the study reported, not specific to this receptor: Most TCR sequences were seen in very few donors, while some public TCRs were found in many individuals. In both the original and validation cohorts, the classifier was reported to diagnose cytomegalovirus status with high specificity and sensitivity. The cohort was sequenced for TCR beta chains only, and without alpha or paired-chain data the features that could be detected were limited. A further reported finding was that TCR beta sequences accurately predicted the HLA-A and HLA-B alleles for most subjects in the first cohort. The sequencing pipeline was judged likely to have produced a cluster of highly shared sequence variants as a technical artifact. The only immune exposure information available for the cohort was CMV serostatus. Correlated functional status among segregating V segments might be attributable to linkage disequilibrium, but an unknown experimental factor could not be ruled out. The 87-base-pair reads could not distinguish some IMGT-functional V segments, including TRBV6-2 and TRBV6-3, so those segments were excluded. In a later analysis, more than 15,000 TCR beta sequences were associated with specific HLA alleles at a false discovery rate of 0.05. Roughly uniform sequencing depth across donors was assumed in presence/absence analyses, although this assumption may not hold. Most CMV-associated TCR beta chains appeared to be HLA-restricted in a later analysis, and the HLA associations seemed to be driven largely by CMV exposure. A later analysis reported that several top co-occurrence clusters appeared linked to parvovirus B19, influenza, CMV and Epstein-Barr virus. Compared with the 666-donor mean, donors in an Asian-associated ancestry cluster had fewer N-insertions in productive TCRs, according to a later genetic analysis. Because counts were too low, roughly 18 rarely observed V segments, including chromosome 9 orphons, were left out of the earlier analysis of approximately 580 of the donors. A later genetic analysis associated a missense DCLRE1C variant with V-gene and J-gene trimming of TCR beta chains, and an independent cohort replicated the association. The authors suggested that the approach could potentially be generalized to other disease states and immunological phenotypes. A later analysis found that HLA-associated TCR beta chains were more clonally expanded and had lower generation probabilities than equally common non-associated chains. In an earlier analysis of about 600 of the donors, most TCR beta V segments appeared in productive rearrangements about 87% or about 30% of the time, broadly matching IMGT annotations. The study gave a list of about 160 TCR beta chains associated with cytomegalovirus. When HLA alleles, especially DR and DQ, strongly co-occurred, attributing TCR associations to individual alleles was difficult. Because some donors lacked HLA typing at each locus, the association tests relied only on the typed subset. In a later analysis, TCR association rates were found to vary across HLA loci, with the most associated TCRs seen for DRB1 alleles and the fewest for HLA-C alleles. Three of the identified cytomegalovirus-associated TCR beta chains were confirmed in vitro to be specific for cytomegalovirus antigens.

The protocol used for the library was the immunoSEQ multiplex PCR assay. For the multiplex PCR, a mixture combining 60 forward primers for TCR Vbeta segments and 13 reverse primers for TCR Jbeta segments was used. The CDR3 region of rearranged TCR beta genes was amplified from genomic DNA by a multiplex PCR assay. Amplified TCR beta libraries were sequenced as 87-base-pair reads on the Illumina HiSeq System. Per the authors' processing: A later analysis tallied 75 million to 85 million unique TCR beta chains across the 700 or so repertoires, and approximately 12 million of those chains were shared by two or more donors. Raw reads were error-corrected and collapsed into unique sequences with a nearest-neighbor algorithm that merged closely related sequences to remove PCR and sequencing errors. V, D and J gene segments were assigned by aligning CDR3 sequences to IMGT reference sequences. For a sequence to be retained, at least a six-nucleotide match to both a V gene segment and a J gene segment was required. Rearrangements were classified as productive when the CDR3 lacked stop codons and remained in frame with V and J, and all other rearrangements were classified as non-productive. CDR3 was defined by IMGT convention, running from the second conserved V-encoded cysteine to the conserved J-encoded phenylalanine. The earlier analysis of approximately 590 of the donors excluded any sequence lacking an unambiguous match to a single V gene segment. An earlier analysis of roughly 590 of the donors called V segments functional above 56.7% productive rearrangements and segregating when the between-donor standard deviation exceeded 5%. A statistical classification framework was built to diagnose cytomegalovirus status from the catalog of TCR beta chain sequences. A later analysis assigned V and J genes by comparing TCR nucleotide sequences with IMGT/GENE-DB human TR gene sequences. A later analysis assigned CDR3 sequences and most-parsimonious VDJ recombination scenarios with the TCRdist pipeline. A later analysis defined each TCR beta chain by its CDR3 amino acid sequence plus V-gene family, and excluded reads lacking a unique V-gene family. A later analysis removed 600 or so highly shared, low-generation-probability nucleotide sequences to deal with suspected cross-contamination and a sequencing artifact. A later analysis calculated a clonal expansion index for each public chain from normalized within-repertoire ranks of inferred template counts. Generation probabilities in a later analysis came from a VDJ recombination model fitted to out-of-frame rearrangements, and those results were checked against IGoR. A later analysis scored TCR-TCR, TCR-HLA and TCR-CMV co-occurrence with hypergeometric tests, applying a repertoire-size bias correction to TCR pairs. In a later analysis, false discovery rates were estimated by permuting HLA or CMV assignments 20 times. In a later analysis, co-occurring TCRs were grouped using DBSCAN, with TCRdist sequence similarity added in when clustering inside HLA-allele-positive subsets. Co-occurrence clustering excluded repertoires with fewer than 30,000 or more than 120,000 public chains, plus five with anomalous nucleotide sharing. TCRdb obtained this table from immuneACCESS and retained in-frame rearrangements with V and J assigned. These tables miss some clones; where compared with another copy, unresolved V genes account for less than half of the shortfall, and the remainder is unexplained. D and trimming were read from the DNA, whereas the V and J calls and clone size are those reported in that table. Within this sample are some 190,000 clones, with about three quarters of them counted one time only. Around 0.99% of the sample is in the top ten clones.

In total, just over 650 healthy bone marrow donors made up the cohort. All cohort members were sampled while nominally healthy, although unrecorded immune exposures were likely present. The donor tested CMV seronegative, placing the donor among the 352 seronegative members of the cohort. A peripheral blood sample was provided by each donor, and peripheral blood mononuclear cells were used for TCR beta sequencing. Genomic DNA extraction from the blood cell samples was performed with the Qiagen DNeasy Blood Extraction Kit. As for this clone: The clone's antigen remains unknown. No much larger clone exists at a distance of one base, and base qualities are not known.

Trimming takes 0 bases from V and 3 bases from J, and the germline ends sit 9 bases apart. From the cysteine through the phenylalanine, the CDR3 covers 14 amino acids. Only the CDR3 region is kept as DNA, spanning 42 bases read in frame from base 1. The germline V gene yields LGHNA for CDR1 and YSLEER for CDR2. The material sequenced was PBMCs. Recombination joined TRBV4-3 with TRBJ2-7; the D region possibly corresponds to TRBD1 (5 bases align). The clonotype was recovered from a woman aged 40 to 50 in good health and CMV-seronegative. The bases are TGCGCCAGCAGCCAAGATAGGGGCTACTACGAGCAGTACTTC. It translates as CASSQDRGYYEQYF.